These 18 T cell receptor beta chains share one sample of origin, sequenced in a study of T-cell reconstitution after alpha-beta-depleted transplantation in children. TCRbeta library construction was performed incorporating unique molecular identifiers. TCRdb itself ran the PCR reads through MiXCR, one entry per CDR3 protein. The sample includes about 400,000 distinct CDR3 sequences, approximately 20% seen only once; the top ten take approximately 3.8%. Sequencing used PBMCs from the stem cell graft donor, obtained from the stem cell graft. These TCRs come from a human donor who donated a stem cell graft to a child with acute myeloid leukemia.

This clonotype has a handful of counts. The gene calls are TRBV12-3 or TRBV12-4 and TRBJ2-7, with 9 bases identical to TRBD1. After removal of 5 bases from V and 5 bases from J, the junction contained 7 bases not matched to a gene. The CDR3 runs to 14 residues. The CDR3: CASSLGQGKNEQYF. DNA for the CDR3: TGTGCCAGCAGTCTAGGACAGGGGAAAAACGAGCAGTACTTC.

DNA of the CDR3: TGTGCCAGCAGTTTATTGGGACTAGCGGGGGGGACTTACAATGAGCAGTTCTTC. Amino acids: CASSLLGLAGGTYNEQFF. The gene calls are TRBV12-3 or TRBV12-4 and TRBJ2-1; 16 bases align to TRBD2. V lost 2 bases and J lost 4; bases outside the gene matches: 5. The CDR3 runs 18 residues.

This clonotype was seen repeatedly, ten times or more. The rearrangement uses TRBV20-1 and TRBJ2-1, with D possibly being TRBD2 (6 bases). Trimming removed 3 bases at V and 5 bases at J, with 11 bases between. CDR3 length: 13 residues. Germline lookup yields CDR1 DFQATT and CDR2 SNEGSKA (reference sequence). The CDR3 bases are TGCAGTGCTAGCCGGGACTCTAACAATGAGCAGTTCTTC. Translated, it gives CSASRDSNNEQFF.

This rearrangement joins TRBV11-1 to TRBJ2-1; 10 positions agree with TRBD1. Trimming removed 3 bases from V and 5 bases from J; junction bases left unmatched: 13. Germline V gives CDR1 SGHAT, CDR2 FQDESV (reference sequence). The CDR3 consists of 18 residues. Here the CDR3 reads CASSFNAWTGGNDNEQFF. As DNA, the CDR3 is TGTGCCAGCAGCTTTAACGCGTGGACAGGGGGAAACGACAATGAGCAGTTCTTC.

The CDR3 protein is CSVSDRGHQNIQYF. In DNA, the CDR3 is TGCAGCGTGTCGGACAGGGGGCATCAAAACATTCAGTACTTC. The chain combines TRBV29-1 with TRBJ2-4, with 11 bases lining up with TRBD1. The length of the CDR3 is 14 residues. The V segment lost 6 bases and the J segment 5 bases; nucleotides outside the gene matches: 6. Germline loops: CDR1 SQVTM, CDR2 ANQGSEA. Supplemented by reference TRBV29-1 and TRBJ2-4, the full variable domain reads SAVISQKPSRDICQRGTSLTIQCQVDSQVTMMFWYRQQPGQSLTLIATANQGSEATYESGFVIDKFPISRPNLTFSTLTVSNMSPEDSSIYLCSVSDRGHQNIQYFGAGTRLSVL.

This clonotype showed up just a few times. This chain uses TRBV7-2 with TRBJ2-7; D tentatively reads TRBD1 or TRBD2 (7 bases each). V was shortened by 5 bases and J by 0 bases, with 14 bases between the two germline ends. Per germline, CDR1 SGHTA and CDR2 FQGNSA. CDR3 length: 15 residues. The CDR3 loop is CASSQTRGGSYEQYF. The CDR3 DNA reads TGTGCCAGCAGCCAAACCAGGGGGGGCTCCTACGAGCAGTACTTC.

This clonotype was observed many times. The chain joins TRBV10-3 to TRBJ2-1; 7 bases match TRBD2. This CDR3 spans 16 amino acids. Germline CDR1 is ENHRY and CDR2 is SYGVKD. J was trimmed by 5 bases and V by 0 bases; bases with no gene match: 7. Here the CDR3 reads CAISESQAGKNNEQFF. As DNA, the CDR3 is TGTGCCATCAGTGAGTCCCAAGCGGGGAAAAACAATGAGCAGTTCTTC.

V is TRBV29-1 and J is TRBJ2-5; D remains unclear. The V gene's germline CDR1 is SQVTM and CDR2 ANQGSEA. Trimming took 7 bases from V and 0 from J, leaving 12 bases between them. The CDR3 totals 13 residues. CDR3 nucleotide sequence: TGCAGCGCCCGGACGGAGAACCAAGAGACCCAGTACTTC. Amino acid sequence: CSARTENQETQYF.

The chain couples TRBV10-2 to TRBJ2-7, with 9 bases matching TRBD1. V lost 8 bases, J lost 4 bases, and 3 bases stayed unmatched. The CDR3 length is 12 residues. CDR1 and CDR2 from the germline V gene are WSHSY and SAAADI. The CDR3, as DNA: TGCGCCAGCCGGGACAGGGTGTACGAGCAGTACTTC. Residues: CASRDRVYEQYF.

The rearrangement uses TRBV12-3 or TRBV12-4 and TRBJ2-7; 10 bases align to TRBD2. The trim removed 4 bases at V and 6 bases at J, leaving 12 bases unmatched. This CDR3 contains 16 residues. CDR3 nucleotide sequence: TGTGCCAGCAGTTCAACTCGACTAGCGGGTCTGTCCGAGCAGTACTTC. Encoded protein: CASSSTRLAGLSEQYF.

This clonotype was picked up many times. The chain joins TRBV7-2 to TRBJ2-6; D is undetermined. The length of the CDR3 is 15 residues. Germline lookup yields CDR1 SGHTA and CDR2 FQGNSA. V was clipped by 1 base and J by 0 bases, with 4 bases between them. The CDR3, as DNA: TGTGCCAGCAGCTTAGTCGTCTCTGGGGCCAACGTCCTGACTTTC. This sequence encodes CASSLVVSGANVLTF.

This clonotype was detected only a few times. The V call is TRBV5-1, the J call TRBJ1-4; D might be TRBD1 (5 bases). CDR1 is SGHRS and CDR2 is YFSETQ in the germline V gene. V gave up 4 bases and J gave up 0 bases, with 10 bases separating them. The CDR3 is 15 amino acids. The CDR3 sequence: CASSPTGTTNEKLFF. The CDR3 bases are TGCGCCAGCAGCCCTACAGGCACAACTAATGAAAAACTGTTTTTT.

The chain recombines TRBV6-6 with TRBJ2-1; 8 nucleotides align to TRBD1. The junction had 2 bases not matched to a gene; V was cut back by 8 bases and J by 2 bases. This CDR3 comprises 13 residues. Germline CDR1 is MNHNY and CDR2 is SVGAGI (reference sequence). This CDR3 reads CASGTGPYNEQFF. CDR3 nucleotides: TGTGCCAGCGGGACAGGCCCCTACAATGAGCAGTTCTTC.

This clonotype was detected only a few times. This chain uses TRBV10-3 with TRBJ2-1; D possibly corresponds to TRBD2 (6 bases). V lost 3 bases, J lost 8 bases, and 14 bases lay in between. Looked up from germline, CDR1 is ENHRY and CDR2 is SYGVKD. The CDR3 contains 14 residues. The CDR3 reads CAISDPGVPDEQFF. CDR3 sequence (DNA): TGTGCCATCAGTGACCCGGGAGTCCCTGATGAGCAGTTCTTC.

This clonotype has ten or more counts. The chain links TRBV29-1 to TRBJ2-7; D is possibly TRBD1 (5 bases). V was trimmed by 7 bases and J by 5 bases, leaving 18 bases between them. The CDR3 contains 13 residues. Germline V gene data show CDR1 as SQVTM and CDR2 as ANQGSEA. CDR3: CSACLAGLDEQYF. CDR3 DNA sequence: TGCAGCGCTTGCCTCGCAGGGCTCGACGAGCAGTACTTC.

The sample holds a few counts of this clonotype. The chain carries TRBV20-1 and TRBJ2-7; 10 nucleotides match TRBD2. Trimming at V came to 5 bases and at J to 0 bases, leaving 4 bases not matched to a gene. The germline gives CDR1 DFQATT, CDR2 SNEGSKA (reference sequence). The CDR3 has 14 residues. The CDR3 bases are TGCAGTGCTCAAACTAGCGGGGTCTCCTACGAGCAGTACTTC. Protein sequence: CSAQTSGVSYEQYF.

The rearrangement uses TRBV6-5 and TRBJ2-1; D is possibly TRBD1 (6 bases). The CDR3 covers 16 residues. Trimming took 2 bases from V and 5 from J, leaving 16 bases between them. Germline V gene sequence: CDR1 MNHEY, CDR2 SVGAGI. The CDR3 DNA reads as TGTGCCAGCAGTTACACAACAGGGATAGGAGACAATGAGCAGTTCTTC. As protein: CASSYTTGIGDNEQFF.

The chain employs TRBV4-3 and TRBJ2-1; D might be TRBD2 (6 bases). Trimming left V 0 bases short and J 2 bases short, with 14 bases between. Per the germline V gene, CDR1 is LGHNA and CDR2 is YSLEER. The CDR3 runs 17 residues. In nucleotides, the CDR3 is TGCGCCAGCAGCCAAGAGCTCCGGAGGGTCACCTACAATGAGCAGTTCTTC. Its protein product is CASSQELRRVTYNEQFF.